This TCR beta chain was sequenced during a study of sequential checkpoint blockade in melanoma. In the study overall: Arm A got nivolumab then ipilimumab; arm B the reverse, 1:1. Each arm's sequence ended with maintenance nivolumab.

Looked up from germline, CDR1 is SGHNT and CDR2 is YENEEA. This CDR3 has 14 amino acids. The V and J ends lost 3 bases and 2 bases, in that order; junction bases with no gene match: 2. Data came from immunoSEQ multiplex PCR; TCRdb stores just in-frame clones and leaves some out. This table holds tens of thousands of clones, roughly a third found once. As for treatment: randomized to nivolumab then ipilimumab (arm A) or the reverse (arm B). The J gene is TRBJ2-7, the V gene TRBV11-3; 9 bases are a match to TRBD2. This sequence originates from a human donor with melanoma. The starting material was tumor tissue (inferred from file names), obtained from a patient given nivolumab and ipilimumab in sequence. CDR3 nucleotide sequence: TGTGCCAGCAGCTTCGCTAGCGGGACCTACGAGCAGTACTTC. It specifies CASSFASGTYEQYF.